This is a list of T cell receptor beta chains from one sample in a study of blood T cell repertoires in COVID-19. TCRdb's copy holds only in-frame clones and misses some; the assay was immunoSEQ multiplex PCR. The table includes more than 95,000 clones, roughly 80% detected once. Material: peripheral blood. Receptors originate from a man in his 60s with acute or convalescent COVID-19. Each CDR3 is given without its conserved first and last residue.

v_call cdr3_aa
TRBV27 ASRLNPGQGAWETQY
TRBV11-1 ASSFNGNHNEQF
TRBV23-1 ASSQSVLAGSDGYT
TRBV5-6 ASKGQGSSPLH
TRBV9 ASSGTSGGIYNEQF
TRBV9 ASSPTSGYSYEQY
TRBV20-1 SASGQGQSSEAF
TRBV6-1 ASSEYYGIYEQY
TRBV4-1 ASSLRQGIGNEQF
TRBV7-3 ASSSGLGTGGGKNIQY
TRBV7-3 ASTLAGNTGELF
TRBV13 ASSSSGANEKLF
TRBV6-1 ASSENGRAKDTQY
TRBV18 ASSAGASTEAF
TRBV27 ASSAYRGRDSPLH
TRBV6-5 ASIRGSDWYEQF
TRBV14 ASSHPTTSSDTQY
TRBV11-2 ASSLVLTGGGMNTEAF
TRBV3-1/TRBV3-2 ASSQGVAGSGELF
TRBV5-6 ASSLESGTGSSNQPQH
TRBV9 ASSFRPFSGEKLF
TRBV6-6 ASSIGNESPLH
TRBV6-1 ASSEIAGVIAGYT
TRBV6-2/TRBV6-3 ASSVRSGRNEQF
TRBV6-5 ASSSARQGSAYEQY
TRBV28 ASSAPGTGAVDEQF
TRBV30 AWSGESEAF
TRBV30 AWNKGQGINTEAF
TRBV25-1 ASSPLASSFTGELF
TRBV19 ASSTLRDEQY
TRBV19 ASSMGQSDQPQH
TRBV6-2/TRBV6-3 ASSYWSGGEQF
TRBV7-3 ASSPDGDRATGELF
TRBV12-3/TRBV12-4 ASSWTGTNGYT
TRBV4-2 ASHERGREAGGYT
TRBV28 ASIPLAPRRGADTQY
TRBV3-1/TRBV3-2 ASSLGRGYEQY
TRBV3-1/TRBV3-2 ASTLSADGGTGELF
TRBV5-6 ASSLSSYGYT
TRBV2 ASSPLNYGYT
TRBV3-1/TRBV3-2 ASSQDVGNTPLH
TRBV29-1 SGGRGGASTDTQY
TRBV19 ASSIGRAYNEQF
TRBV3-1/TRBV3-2 ASSQDWGTGTGHYEQY